Listed here are 25 T cell receptor delta chains from one sample, sequenced in a study of γδ T cells in repeated Plasmodium falciparum infection. Bulk repertoires came from Vgamma9/Vdelta2+ or Vdelta2-negative gammadelta T cells flow-sorted from PBMC. TCRdb re-identified clones in the multiplex PCR reads via CATT. The sample has about 51,000 delta-chain clones; more than 1.5% are singletons. Sample: gamma-delta T cells from blood. The receptor source for this set is a pool of human donors (malaria-infected and uninfected, not separated).

Ten or more counts support this clone. DNA of the CDR3: TGTGCTCTTGGGGCCACTGGTGCTCCTACTATCGTGAGGGGGATACGCGGTAAACTCATCTTT. Translating gives CALGATGAPTIVRGIRGKLIF. The V call is TRDV1, the J call TRDJ1, with 10 positions matching TRDD3. This CDR3 spans 21 amino acids. Germline V lookup: CDR1 TSWWSYY, CDR2 QGS. J gave up 7 bases and V 4 bases, and 27 bases lay outside the gene matches.

This clone was found a few times. One base separates it from a far larger clone, so it is likely a read error. The same CDR3 arises from other DNA sequences in this sample as well. The rearrangement uses TRDV1 and TRDJ1; 9 bases are shared with TRDD2. The J gene, missing from TCRdb, was assigned here through DNA to germline matching. The trim removed 4 bases at V and 5 bases at J, leaving 29 bases unmatched. The CDR3 consists of 22 residues. Germline CDR1 is TSWWSYY and CDR2 is QGS. CDR3 nucleotides: TGTGCTCTTGGGGCTCCCTTCCTACGTTACTGGAGGATCGTTGGCACAAATGATAAACTCATCTTT. This gives the protein CALGAPFLRYWRIVGTNDKLIF.

This clone came up a few times. Only one base separates this from a far larger clonotype, so it likely reflects a read error. Within the sample, other DNA sequences also encode this same CDR3. V and J are TRDV3 and TRDJ1, with TRDD3 matching 8 bases. TCRdb does not report a J gene; here it was assigned by matching the DNA to germline references. Germline V CDR1 and CDR2: TVYSNPD, GDNSRS (reference sequence). The CDR3 consists of 13 residues. V lost 3 bases to trimming and J lost 6 bases; unmatched junction nucleotides: 9. For the CDR3, the DNA is TGTGCCTTCAGGACGGGCTGGGGGAATAAACTCATCTTT. Protein sequence: CAFRTGWGNKLIF.

About this clone itself: A far larger clone is only one base removed, so a read error is likely. Other DNA sequences within the sample encode an identical CDR3. The genes are TRDV1 and TRDJ1, with D perhaps matching TRDD2 (5 bases). Germline V gene sequence: CDR1 TSWWSYY, CDR2 QGS. The CDR3 is 13 residues long. The CDR3 spells CALGSPFSDKLIF. Here the CDR3 DNA reads TGTGCTCTTGGGTCCCCCTTCTCCGATAAACTAATCTTT.

Notes on this clone: Translating this DNA gives a protein that differs at residue 11 from the TCRdb one, which belongs to a much larger clone; a read error is likely, and the protein shown is this translation. V is TRDV3 and J is TRDJ1; 10 bases are a match to TRDD3. In the absence of a J gene in TCRdb, the DNA was matched to germline to assign it here. CDR1 is TVYSNPD and CDR2 is GDNSRS in the germline V gene (reference sequence). The junction had 12 bases not matched to a gene; V was cut back by 2 bases and J by 3 bases. This CDR3 is built from 16 residues. This chain's CDR3 is CAFFSGKLGDADKLIF. Here the CDR3 DNA reads TGTGCCTTTTTCTCCGGAAAACTGGGGGATGCCGATAAACTCATCTTT.

This clone has ten or more counts. A far larger clone is just one base off, so this is likely a read error. In the same sample, other DNA sequences code for this CDR3. The chain is built from TRDV2 and TRDJ1, with a weak D call TRDD3 (5 bases). Germline values: CDR1 GEAIGNYY, CDR2 EKD. There are 19 residues in the CDR3. CDR3 coding DNA: TGTGCCTGTGACACCGTCTCGGGGGGGTCCCCGAGCCACACCGATAAACTCATCTTC. Residues: CACDTVSGGSPSHTDKLIF.

This clone came up a few times. The translation of this DNA and the TCRdb protein of a much larger clone differ at residue 2, probably owing to a read error; the protein shown here is translated from the DNA. The CDR3 sequence: CSLGHYIPVFDWGIVDLYTDKLIF. CDR3 in DNA: TGTTCTCTTGGGCACTACATACCCGTTTTCGACTGGGGGATAGTGGACCTGTACACCGATAAACTCATCTTT. V and J are TRDV1 and TRDJ1, with 11 bases matching TRDD3. Germline CDR1 and CDR2: TSWWSYY and QGS. CDR3 length: 24 residues.

This clone was detected only a few times. It is likely a read error: a sequence one base away is far more abundant. The sample contains more than one DNA sequence encoding this CDR3. This sequence joins TRDV1 and TRDJ1, with 12 bases matching TRDD3. TCRdb carries no J gene annotation; the J gene was assigned here by matching the DNA with germline. This CDR3 has 21 residues. Per germline, CDR1 TSWWSYY and CDR2 QGS. The CDR3 reads CALGDPLLSSWGIRGLGKLIF. CDR3 DNA: TGTGCTCTCGGGGATCCTCTTCTATCCAGCTGGGGGATACGCGGTCTTGGTAAACTCATCTTT.

This clone came up many times. The protein recorded in TCRdb matches a much larger clone and deviates from this DNA's translation at residue 3, suggesting a read error; the protein here is obtained by translating the DNA. The CDR3 sequence is CASDTHPRMLGDRYTDKLIF. The CDR3 nucleotides are TGTGCCAGTGACACGCATCCCCGAATGCTGGGGGATAGGTACACCGATAAACTCATCTTT. The rearrangement links TRDV2 to TRDJ1, with TRDD3 matching over 10 bases. TCRdb carries no J gene annotation; the J gene was assigned here by matching the DNA with germline. CDR3 length: 20 amino acids. CDR1 is GEAIGNYY, CDR2 EKD, per germline.

As regards this clone: TCRdb has a much larger clone's protein, which differs at residue 19 from the translation of this DNA, likely because of a read error; what is shown is the protein translated from the DNA. The J gene was not called, though the V gene is TRDV2; TRDD3, the table's D call, was not compared with the DNA. The germline CDR1 and CDR2 sequences are GEAIGNYY and EKD. The CDR3 is 20 residues long. In nucleotides, the CDR3 is TGTGCCTGTGACCCTCTAGGTCTGGGGGATGAGAACCTATACACCGATAAACTCACCTTT. The encoded protein is CACDPLGLGDENLYTDKLTF.

This clone has only a few counts. A far bigger clonotype differs at one base, so this is likely a read error. Other DNA sequences in this sample translate to the same CDR3. The CDR3 DNA is TGTGCCTCCGCCGGTCTTGAGTACGATAAACTTATCTTT. This gives the protein CASAGLEYDKLIF. A V gene of TRDV3 was called, but no J gene was assigned. The CDR3 consists of 13 residues. Looked up from germline, CDR1 is TVYSNPD and CDR2 is GDNSRS (reference sequence).

About this clone: Since a far larger clone is one base different, this is likely a read error. Other DNA sequences from this sample encode an identical CDR3 as well. The chain recombines TRDV3 with TRDJ1; 8 bases map to TRDD2. TCRdb carries no J gene annotation; the J gene was assigned here by matching the DNA with germline. Germline assignment: CDR1 TVYSNPD and CDR2 GDNSRS (reference sequence). The CDR3 has 20 residues. The CDR3 DNA sequence: TGCGCCTTTAAGAGGCCTTCCTATCATCGTGTGACATACTACACCGATAAACTCATCTTT. Amino acids: CAFKRPSYHRVTYYTDKLIF.

The sample holds a few counts of this clone. The mismatch at residue 10 between this DNA's translation and the TCRdb protein of a much larger clone likely reflects a read error; the protein shown is translated from the DNA. This chain joins TRDV1 and TRDJ2; maybe TRDD3 (5 bases). Matching the DNA to germline supplied the J gene, which TCRdb does not give. This CDR3 has 24 residues. Trimming left V 0 bases short and J 8 bases short, with 40 bases between. Germline CDR1 is TSWWSYY and CDR2 is QGS. The CDR3: CALGELLPPHPLGWVQSPAAQLFF. CDR3 bases: TGTGCTCTTGGGGAACTCCTCCCCCCCCACCCCCTTGGCTGGGTGCAATCCCCGGCGGCACAACTCTTCTTT.

Comment on this clone: TCRdb's listed protein matches a much larger clone and diverges from this DNA's translation at residue 3, likely through a read error; the protein shown comes from the DNA. The J gene is TRDJ1, the V gene TRDV3; 9 bases are a match to TRDD3. V trimming: 5 bases; J trimming: 0 bases; junction bases outside the gene matches: 34. Germline CDR1 is TVYSNPD and CDR2 is GDNSRS (reference sequence). The CDR3 consists of 23 residues. The CDR3 DNA follows: TGTGCCGCCCTCAGTACTGGGGGACAGACGGCGAAAGTGGGGGTGAGATACACCGATAAACTCATCTTT. Its translation is CAALSTGGQTAKVGVRYTDKLIF.

In the case of this clone: A far larger clone lies a single base away; this is likely a read error. This sample includes further DNA sequences coding for the same CDR3. V usage is TRDV1 and J usage is TRDJ1; 13 nucleotides match TRDD3. TCRdb is silent on the J gene; assignment here came from matching the DNA to germline. Germline lookup yields CDR1 TSWWSYY and CDR2 QGS. The CDR3 spans 20 residues. J lost 0 bases, V lost 2 bases, and 12 bases had no gene match. The CDR3 loop reads CALGERGTGLGDTYTDKLIF. Here the CDR3 DNA reads TGTGCTCTTGGGGAAAGAGGTACTGGACTGGGGGATACGTACACCGATAAACTCATCTTT.

The table lists this clone with a few counts. A read error likely explains why the TCRdb protein, taken from a much larger clone, differs from this DNA's translation at residue 7; the protein shown is translated from the DNA. The chain has TRDV1 and TRDJ1; 7 bases agree with TRDD3. Matching the DNA to germline supplied the J gene, which TCRdb does not give. The CDR3 loop spans 22 amino acids. The ends lost 6 bases at V and 0 bases at J; junction bases unmatched: 28. Germline CDR1 is TSWWSYY and CDR2 is QGS. The CDR3 is CALGPTQGIREWGTRHTDKLIF. CDR3 coding DNA: TGTGCTCTTGGTCCAACCCAGGGAATCCGGGAGTGGGGGACCCGACACACCGATAAACTCATCTTT.

Comments on this clone: The amino acid sequence in TCRdb belongs to a much larger clone and departs from this DNA's translation at residue 16, likely a sequencing read error; the sequence shown is translated from the DNA. The chain combines TRDV3 with TRDJ2; either TRDD2 or TRDD3 may supply D (9 bases each). TCRdb offers no J gene call, so here the DNA was matched to germline to obtain one. The CDR3 sequence is 24 residues long. Germline V gene data show CDR1 as TVYSNPD and CDR2 as GDNSRS (reference sequence). The ends were cut back, 3 bases at V and 2 bases at J, with 43 bases in the middle. CDR3: CAFPTLPSYKQRWGITSLTAQLFF. In DNA form, the CDR3 reads TGTGCCTTCCCTACCTTACCTTCCTACAAACAAAGGTGGGGGATAACGTCCTTGACAGCACAACTCTTCTTT.

This clone was recorded many times. TCRdb's listed protein matches a much larger clone and diverges from this DNA's translation at residue 20, likely through a read error; the protein shown comes from the DNA. The rearrangement links TRDV1 to TRDJ3; 9 positions agree with TRDD3. The J gene, missing from TCRdb, was assigned here through DNA to germline matching. CDR1 TSWWSYY and CDR2 QGS come from the germline V gene. This CDR3 region has 26 residues. The CDR3: CALGELNPPTLEVWGISSWGTRQMFF. In DNA form, the CDR3 reads TGTGCTCTTGGGGAACTCAACCCCCCTACGTTGGAAGTCTGGGGGATTAGCTCCTGGGGCACCCGACAGATGTTTTTC.

In its sample, this clone was seen a few times. A read error likely explains why the TCRdb protein, taken from a much larger clone, differs from this DNA's translation at residue 10; the protein shown is translated from the DNA. The V call is TRDV2, the J call TRDJ1, with TRDD3 matching 8 bases. The J gene is absent in TCRdb and was assigned here via DNA matching to germline. The V gene end was trimmed by 1 base and the J gene end by 0 bases; junction bases not matched to a gene: 30. The CDR3 is 24 residues long. Germline V gives CDR1 GEAIGNYY, CDR2 EKD. For the CDR3, the DNA is TGTGCCTGTGACACTCTTCCTGGGGGAAACGCGGATGCACAACCCAAATTGTACACCGATAAACTCATCTTT. It yields the protein CACDTLPGGNADAQPKLYTDKLIF.

A word on this clone: The TCRdb protein, from a much larger clone, departs from this DNA's translation at residue 3, likely by read error; the protein shown derives from the DNA. J is TRDJ1 and V is TRDV1; 7 nucleotides match TRDD3. This CDR3 spans 15 amino acids. Germline V gene lookup returns CDR1 TSWWSYY and CDR2 QGS. CDR3: CAPGSSGGSTDKLIF. CDR3 nucleotides: TGTGCTCCTGGGTCGTCCGGGGGATCTACCGATAAACTCATCTTT.

This clone was found many times. The rearrangement links TRDV1 to TRDJ1; 11 bases line up with TRDD3. This CDR3 contains 24 residues. V lost 1 base and J lost 2; bases outside the gene matches: 27. Germline-derived CDR1 and CDR2 are TSWWSYY and QGS. The CDR3 is CALGEHRPISYWGILPIWTDKLIF. The CDR3 DNA is TGTGCTCTTGGGGAACATCGTCCTATTTCGTACTGGGGGATATTACCCATTTGGACCGATAAACTCATCTTT.

In its sample, this clone was seen a few times. The TCRdb protein comes from a much larger clone and disagrees with this DNA's translation at residue 27, likely due to a read error; the protein given here is derived from the DNA. The V gene call reads TRDV1; no J gene was called; the table assigns TRDD3, which was not confirmed against the DNA. CDR1 TSWWSYY and CDR2 QGS come from the germline V gene. CDR3 length: 29 residues. For the CDR3, the DNA is TGTGCTCTTGGGGAACTCCACTTCCCCTTCCTACAGTTTTTGAGGGGGATACGCACAGCTACGGGGTACACCGATAAACACATCTTT. This gives the protein CALGELHFPFLQFLRGIRTATGYTDKHIF.

Points on this clone: The protein recorded in TCRdb matches a much larger clone and deviates from this DNA's translation at residue 13, suggesting a read error; the protein here is obtained by translating the DNA. V and J are TRDV1 and TRDJ1; TRDD3 matches 12 bases. Here the J gene came from matching the DNA to germline, since TCRdb omits it. The J segment lost 0 bases and the V segment lost 7 bases, leaving 18 bases of the junction unmatched. Germline V gene data show CDR1 as TSWWSYY and CDR2 as QGS. The CDR3 sequence is 20 residues long. The chain's CDR3 is CALDKRPGGYGVPYTDKLIF. CDR3 bases: TGTGCTCTTGACAAGCGGCCTGGGGGATACGGCGTTCCGTACACCGATAAACTCATCTTT.

In the case of this clone: A read error likely explains this, since a far larger clone differs by one base. This specimen includes other DNA sequences encoding the same CDR3. The V gene corresponds to TRDV3; no J gene was called; TRDD3 reflects the table's D call only, with no check against the DNA. This CDR3 has 24 residues. CDR1 and CDR2 (germline): TVYSNPD, GDNSRS (reference sequence). This CDR3 is CAFVIAPKLSTGGYGPLYTDKLIF. Written as DNA, the CDR3 is TGTGCCTTTGTCATCGCTCCGAAACTATCTACTGGGGGATACGGGCCTCTCTACACCGATAAACTAATCTTT.

This clone showed up many times. The TCRdb protein, from a much larger clone, departs from this DNA's translation at residue 10, likely by read error; the protein shown derives from the DNA. The chain recombines TRDV2 with TRDJ1, with D perhaps TRDD3 (5 bases). Trimming removed 4 bases at V and 0 bases at J, with 29 bases between. Per the germline V gene, CDR1 is GEAIGNYY and CDR2 is EKD. The CDR3 is made up of 20 amino acids. The DNA for the CDR3 is TGTGCCTGTGATGGAGTGCCCCCCTCTAGGGGACCCGACTACACCGATAAACTCATCTTT. Its protein product is CACDGVPPSRGPDYTDKLIF.